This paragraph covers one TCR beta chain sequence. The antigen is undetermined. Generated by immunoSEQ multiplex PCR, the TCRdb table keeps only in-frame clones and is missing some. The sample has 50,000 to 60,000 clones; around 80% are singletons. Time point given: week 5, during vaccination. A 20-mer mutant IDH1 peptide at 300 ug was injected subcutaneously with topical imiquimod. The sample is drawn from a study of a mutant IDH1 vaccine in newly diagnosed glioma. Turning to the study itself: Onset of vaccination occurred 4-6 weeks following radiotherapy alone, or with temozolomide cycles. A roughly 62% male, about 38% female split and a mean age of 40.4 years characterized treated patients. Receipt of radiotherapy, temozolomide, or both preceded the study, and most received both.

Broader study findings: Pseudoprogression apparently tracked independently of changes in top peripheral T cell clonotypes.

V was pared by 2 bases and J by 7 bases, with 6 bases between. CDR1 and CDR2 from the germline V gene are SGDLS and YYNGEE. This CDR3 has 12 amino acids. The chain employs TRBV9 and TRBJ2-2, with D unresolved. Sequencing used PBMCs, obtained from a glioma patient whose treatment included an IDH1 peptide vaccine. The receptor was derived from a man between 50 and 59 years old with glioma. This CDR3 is CASSVPFGELFF. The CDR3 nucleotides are TGTGCCAGCAGCGTTCCGTTCGGGGAGCTGTTTTTT.